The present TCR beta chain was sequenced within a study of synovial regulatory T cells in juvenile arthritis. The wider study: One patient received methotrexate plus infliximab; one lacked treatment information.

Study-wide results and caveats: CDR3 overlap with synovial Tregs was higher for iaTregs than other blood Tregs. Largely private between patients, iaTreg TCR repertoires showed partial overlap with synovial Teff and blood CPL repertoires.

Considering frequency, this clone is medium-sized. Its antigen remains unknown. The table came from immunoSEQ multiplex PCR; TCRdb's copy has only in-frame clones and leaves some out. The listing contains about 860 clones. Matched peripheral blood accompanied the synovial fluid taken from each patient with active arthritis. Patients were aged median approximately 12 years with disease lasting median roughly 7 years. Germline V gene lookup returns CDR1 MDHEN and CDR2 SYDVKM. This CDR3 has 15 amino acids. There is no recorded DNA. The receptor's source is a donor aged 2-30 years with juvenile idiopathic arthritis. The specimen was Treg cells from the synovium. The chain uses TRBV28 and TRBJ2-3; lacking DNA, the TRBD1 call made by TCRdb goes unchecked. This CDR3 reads CASSFGRGHVDTQYF.